Presented here are 9 T cell receptor beta chains from one specimen sequenced in a study of shared clonotypes between healthy human individuals. The data were produced by immunoSEQ multiplex PCR, yet TCRdb's version contains in-frame clones alone and is incomplete. The repertoire includes 2,500,000 or so clones, 85% to 95% of them detected once, and 0.37% sits in the top ten. Sequencing was done on a sample of naive CD4+ T cells from PBMCs. This sample's subset: CD45RA+ positively selected. The receptors shown here come from a man aged 18 to 29 in good health. Some clones in this sample may be carry-over from other donors' samples.

As to this clone: Other DNA sequences in this sample translate to the same CDR3. CDR3 in amino acids: CASSVRGDSGANVLTF. CDR3 DNA: TGTGCCAGCAGCGTACGAGGGGATTCTGGGGCCAACGTCCTGACTTTC. This chain uses TRBV9 with TRBJ2-6; either TRBD1 or TRBD2 may supply D (5 bases each). Germline values: CDR1 SGDLS, CDR2 YYNGEE. The CDR3 extends over 16 amino acids. V was trimmed by 1 base and J by 1 base, leaving 9 bases between them.

The chain carries TRBV7-2 and TRBJ2-7; 8 bases agree with TRBD2. The J segment lost 6 bases and the V segment lost 1 base, leaving 5 bases of the junction unmatched. Germline values: CDR1 SGHTA, CDR2 FQGNSA. The CDR3 is made up of 14 amino acids. DNA for the CDR3: TGTGCCAGCAGCTTAGATAGCGGGACTCTCGAGCAGTACTTC. Its protein product is CASSLDSGTLEQYF.

The chain links TRBV14 to TRBJ1-1; no firm D call. V lost 0 bases to trimming and J lost 11 bases, with 7 bases between them. This CDR3 comprises 11 residues. In germline, CDR1 is SGHDN, CDR2 FVKESK. The CDR3 DNA reads as TGTGCCAGCAGCCAAGAAAGGACGGCTTTCTTT. It encodes CASSQERTAFF.

This chain connects TRBV5-1 to TRBJ2-3; perhaps TRBD2 as D (5 bases). Germline V gene sequence: CDR1 SGHRS, CDR2 YFSETQ. The CDR3 runs 14 residues. V was cut by 1 base and J by 4 bases, with 10 bases left in between. The CDR3 is CASSLTGRADTQYF. CDR3 nucleotides: TGCGCCAGCAGCTTGACGGGAAGGGCAGATACGCAGTATTTT.

This chain joins TRBV28 and TRBJ1-2, with D tentatively TRBD1 (6 bases). V was shortened by 6 bases and J by 7 bases, with 18 bases between the two germline ends. The germline V gene has CDR1 MDHEN and CDR2 SYDVKM. The CDR3 length is 14 residues. The CDR3 here is CASSPPWDTTGYTF. The CDR3 DNA is TGTGCCAGCAGCCCCCCCTGGGACACGACTGGCTACACCTTC.

This chain links TRBV18 with TRBJ2-1; 9 bases are a match to TRBD1. The CDR3 length is 15 residues. The V gene end was trimmed by 4 bases and the J gene end by 8 bases; junction bases not matched to a gene: 9. Germline CDR1 and CDR2: KGHSH and LQKENI. This CDR3 reads CASSRTGTGLYEQFF. The CDR3 bases are TGTGCCAGCTCACGCACCGGGACAGGGTTGTATGAGCAGTTCTTC. The whole variable domain, filled in from reference TRBV18 and TRBJ2-1, reads NAGVMQNPRHLVRRRGQEARLRCSPMKGHSHVYWYRQLPEEGLKFMVYLQKENIIDESGMPKERFSAEFPKEGPSILRIQQVVRGDSAAYFCASSRTGTGLYEQFFGPGTRLTVL.

The rearrangement uses TRBV5-1 and TRBJ1-1; 7 bases agree with TRBD1. V shed 4 bases, J shed 5 bases, and the junction held 11 bases outside the gene matches. This CDR3 contains 15 residues. CDR1 and CDR2 from the germline V gene are SGHRS and YFSETQ. CDR3 sequence reads: CASSEYNRGETEAFF. Here the CDR3 DNA reads TGCGCCAGCAGCGAATACAACAGGGGAGAGACTGAAGCTTTCTTT.

V gene TRBV10-3 combines with J gene TRBJ2-5; the D is unclear. The germline V gene encodes CDR1 ENHRY and CDR2 SYGVKD. The CDR3 is 10 amino acids. Trimming took 5 bases from V and 2 from J, leaving 0 bases between them. CDR3 sequence reads: CAISQETQYF. The CDR3 bases are TGTGCCATCAGTCAAGAGACCCAGTACTTC.

The chain links TRBV25-1 to TRBJ2-3, with 9 bases matching TRBD2. Germline CDR1 reads MGHDK; CDR2 reads SYGVNS. V shed 3 bases and J 6 bases; nucleotides not matched to a gene: 7. The length of the CDR3 is 15 residues. For the CDR3, the DNA is TGTGCCAGCAGTGACCGACTAGCGGAGGGGGATACGCAGTATTTT. This gives the protein CASSDRLAEGDTQYF. Full variable domain (missing parts from reference TRBV25-1 and TRBJ2-3): EADIYQTPRYLVIGTGKKITLECSQTMGHDKMYWYQQDPGMELHLIHYSYGVNSTEKGDLSSESTVSRIRTEHFPLTLESARPSHTSQYLCASSDRLAEGDTQYFGPGTRLTVL.